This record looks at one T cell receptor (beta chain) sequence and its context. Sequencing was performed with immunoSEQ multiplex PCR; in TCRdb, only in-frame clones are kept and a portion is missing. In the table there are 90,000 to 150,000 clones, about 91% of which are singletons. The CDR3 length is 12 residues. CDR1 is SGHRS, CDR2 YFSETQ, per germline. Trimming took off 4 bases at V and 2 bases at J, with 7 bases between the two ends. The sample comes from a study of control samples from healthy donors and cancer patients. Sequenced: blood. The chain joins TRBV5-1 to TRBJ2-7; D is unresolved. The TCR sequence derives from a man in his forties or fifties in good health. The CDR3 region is CASSPPTYEQYF. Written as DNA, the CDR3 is TGCGCCAGCAGCCCGCCCACCTACGAGCAGTACTTC.